Listed below are T cell receptor beta chains from one sample, sequenced in a study of shared T cell receptors in the human thymus. Here immunoSEQ multiplex PCR was the method, and the copy in TCRdb shows in-frame clones only, minus some. The sample holds 720,000 or so clones, approximately 85% seen once. This same sample was also taken into another study, of human thymus T cells.

The sequencing sample was made of thymocytes. These receptor sequences come from a girl less than two years old with a congenital heart defect. The CDR3 runs from the conserved cysteine through the conserved F or W. A D gene is named only where the DNA matches it firmly. Not every row has a clone size; where given, it reads once, few, many or a size class.

TRBV27,-,TRBJ2-3,-,CASSLSRDTQYF,TGTGCCAGCAGTTTATCCCGGGATACGCAGTATTTT
TRBV5-1,TRBD1,TRBJ1-2,once,CASSLALSHVRGRNGYTF,TGCGCCAGCAGCTTGGCCCTGTCTCACGTCAGGGGGCGCAATGGCTACACCTTC
TRBV6-5,TRBD1,TRBJ2-5,-,CASSLRQGTQETQYF,TGTGCCAGCAGCCTAAGACAGGGGACCCAAGAGACCCAGTACTTC
TRBV5-4,-,TRBJ2-7,-,CASSLVGYEQYF,TGTGCCAGCAGCTTGGTCGGCTACGAGCAGTACTTC
TRBV30,-,TRBJ1-6,-,CAWIQSGWRLTGHMALHF,TGTGCCTGGATTCAATCCGGGTGGCGATTGACGGGTCATATGGCCCTCCACTTT
TRBV5-1,TRBD1,TRBJ1-2,-,CASSLGERTGANYGYTF,TGCGCCAGCAGCTTGGGAGAGCGGACAGGGGCTAACTATGGCTACACCTTC
TRBV6-5,TRBD1,TRBJ1-4,-,CASSFKQGSNEKLFF,TGTGCCAGCAGTTTTAAACAGGGGTCCAATGAAAAACTGTTTTTT
TRBV7-2,-,TRBJ2-4,once,CASSLELIPPGAKNIQYF,TGTGCCAGCAGCTTAGAGTTGATACCGCCCGGGGCCAAAAACATTCAGTACTTC
TRBV6-1,TRBD1,TRBJ2-7,-,CASPGQGYEQYF,TGTGCCAGCCCGGGACAGGGCTACGAGCAGTACTTC
TRBV6-6,TRBD1,TRBJ2-2,-,CASSSTGGANTGELFF,TGTGCCAGCAGTTCCACAGGGGGCGCGAACACCGGGGAGCTGTTTTTT
TRBV7-6,-,TRBJ2-5,few,CASSLKGLGQQETQYF,TGTGCCAGCAGCTTAAAGGGGCTGGGGCAGCAAGAGACCCAGTACTTC
TRBV30,-,TRBJ1-1,-,CAWSRGVGETEAFF,TGTGCCTGGAGCCGGGGAGTTGGGGAAACTGAAGCTTTCTTT
TRBV27,-,TRBJ1-2,once,CASSGQNYGYTF,TGTGCCAGCAGTGGACAGAACTATGGCTACACCTTC
TRBV7-2,TRBD2,TRBJ2-3,-,CASSLIAGPTDTQYF,TGTGCCAGCAGCTTAATAGCGGGGCCCACAGATACGCAGTATTTT